The rows below give T cell receptor beta chains drawn from one sample of a study of blood T cells in healthy people across ages. MiXCR was run by TCRdb on the 5' RACE reads, yielding one entry per CDR3 protein. Of about 1.6 million distinct CDR3 sequences in the sample, about 31% are singletons; the top ten hold around 11%. The specimen sequenced was blood. The receptor set was obtained from a woman aged 25 to 39 in good health. Each CDR3 is given with its conserved first and last residue. Fields, in order: D gene, J gene, V gene, clone size, CDR3 protein, CDR3 DNA. A D gene is named only where the DNA matches it firmly. Some rows have no size entry. The others give once, few or many, or a class for an expanded clone.

d_call: TRBD2
j_call: TRBJ2-2
v_call: TRBV4-2
clone_size: .
cdr3_aa: CASSRAWTSLATGELFF
cdr3_nt: TGTGCCAGCAGCCGAGCCTGGACTAGTTTGGCGACCGGGGAGCTGTTTTTT

d_call: TRBD1
j_call: TRBJ2-7
v_call: TRBV20-1
clone_size: few
cdr3_aa: CSARDGAGQGLYEQYF
cdr3_nt: TGCAGTGCTAGAGATGGTGCGGGACAGGGCCTCTACGAGCAGTACTTC

d_call: .
j_call: TRBJ2-1
v_call: TRBV5-6
clone_size: .
cdr3_aa: CASSRSDRFSYNEQFF
cdr3_nt: TGTGCCAGCAGCCGGAGCGACAGGTTCTCCTACAATGAGCAGTTCTTC

d_call: TRBD1
j_call: TRBJ1-6
v_call: TRBV10-3
clone_size: few
cdr3_aa: CAISDRGAGYNSPLHF
cdr3_nt: TGTGCCATCAGTGACAGGGGGGCCGGCTATAATTCACCCCTCCACTTT

d_call: .
j_call: TRBJ1-2
v_call: TRBV25-1
clone_size: few
cdr3_aa: CASSESYRSYGYTF
cdr3_nt: TGTGCCAGCAGTGAATCCTACAGGAGCTATGGCTACACCTTC

d_call: .
j_call: TRBJ2-3
v_call: TRBV4-1
clone_size: many
cdr3_aa: CASSQDRTSSTDTQYF
cdr3_nt: TGCGCCAGCAGCCAAGATAGAACTAGTAGCACAGATACGCAGTATTTT

d_call: .
j_call: TRBJ2-5
v_call: TRBV7-7
clone_size: .
cdr3_aa: CASSEHIYQETQYF
cdr3_nt: TGTGCCAGCAGCGAGCACATTTACCAAGAGACCCAGTACTTC

d_call: .
j_call: TRBJ1-6
v_call: TRBV7-2
clone_size: few
cdr3_aa: CASSLVGVLGSPLHF
cdr3_nt: TGTGCCAGCAGCTTAGTAGGAGTATTGGGCTCACCCCTCCACTTT

d_call: TRBD1
j_call: TRBJ2-3
v_call: TRBV20-1
clone_size: .
cdr3_aa: CSAREGDRITDTQYF
cdr3_nt: TGCAGTGCTAGAGAGGGGGACAGAATCACAGATACGCAGTATTTT

d_call: TRBD1
j_call: TRBJ1-5
v_call: TRBV5-1
clone_size: .
cdr3_aa: CASSEGTGGQGNQPQHF
cdr3_nt: TGCGCCAGCAGCGAGGGGACAGGGGGCCAAGGCAATCAGCCCCAGCATTTT

d_call: TRBD2
j_call: TRBJ2-5
v_call: TRBV2
clone_size: .
cdr3_aa: CASESTSGRLETQYF
cdr3_nt: TGTGCCAGCGAGTCGACTAGCGGGAGGTTAGAGACCCAGTACTTC

d_call: .
j_call: TRBJ2-5
v_call: TRBV9
clone_size: .
cdr3_aa: CASSVGMGTRETQYF
cdr3_nt: TGTGCCAGCAGCGTAGGAATGGGTACAAGGGAGACCCAGTACTTC

d_call: .
j_call: TRBJ2-7
v_call: TRBV4-2
clone_size: .
cdr3_aa: CASSQPGDVADEQYF
cdr3_nt: TGTGCCAGCAGCCAACCTGGCGACGTTGCCGACGAGCAGTACTTC

d_call: .
j_call: TRBJ2-7
v_call: TRBV4-1
clone_size: .
cdr3_aa: CASSQDRNYRYEQYF
cdr3_nt: TGCGCCAGCAGCCAAGACAGAAACTATCGGTACGAGCAGTACTTC

d_call: TRBD1
j_call: TRBJ1-2
v_call: TRBV5-1
clone_size: .
cdr3_aa: CASRSPDRADGYTF
cdr3_nt: TGCGCCAGCAGATCGCCCGACAGGGCAGATGGCTACACCTTC

d_call: .
j_call: TRBJ1-2
v_call: TRBV20-1
clone_size: few
cdr3_aa: CSALVLGKSYGYTF
cdr3_nt: TGCAGTGCACTAGTTCTGGGGAAAAGCTATGGCTACACCTTC

d_call: .
j_call: TRBJ2-3
v_call: TRBV7-2
clone_size: .
cdr3_aa: CASSLPYSTDTQYF
cdr3_nt: TGTGCCAGCAGCTTACCCTACAGCACAGATACGCAGTATTTT

d_call: TRBD1
j_call: TRBJ1-2
v_call: TRBV7-2
clone_size: .
cdr3_aa: CASSKPGQGFNYGYTF
cdr3_nt: TGTGCCAGCAGCAAACCGGGACAGGGGTTTAACTATGGCTACACCTTC

d_call: .
j_call: TRBJ2-5
v_call: TRBV28
clone_size: few
cdr3_aa: CASSLGPFVVNRETQYF
cdr3_nt: TGTGCCAGCAGTTTGGGTCCTTTTGTCGTGAATAGAGAGACCCAGTACTTC

d_call: .
j_call: TRBJ1-5
v_call: TRBV30
clone_size: .
cdr3_aa: CAYSTGLNSNQPQHF
cdr3_nt: TGTGCCTACTCTACGGGACTCAATAGCAATCAGCCCCAGCATTTT

d_call: .
j_call: TRBJ1-1
v_call: TRBV4-1
clone_size: few
cdr3_aa: CASSPTRFGVAEAFF
cdr3_nt: TGCGCCAGCAGCCCCACCCGTTTCGGGGTGGCTGAAGCTTTCTTT

d_call: .
j_call: TRBJ1-1
v_call: TRBV7-3
clone_size: .
cdr3_aa: CASSSGVLTEAFF
cdr3_nt: TGTGCCAGCAGCTCAGGGGTTCTCACTGAAGCTTTCTTT

d_call: TRBD2
j_call: TRBJ2-7
v_call: TRBV11-2
clone_size: few
cdr3_aa: CASSLDKLAGDYEQYF
cdr3_nt: TGTGCCAGCAGCTTAGATAAACTAGCGGGAGACTACGAGCAGTACTTC

d_call: TRBD1
j_call: TRBJ2-7
v_call: TRBV29-1
clone_size: few
cdr3_aa: CCVEARDRTYEQYF
cdr3_nt: TGCTGCGTTGAAGCCCGGGACAGGACCTACGAGCAGTACTTC

d_call: .
j_call: TRBJ2-1
v_call: TRBV30
clone_size: few
cdr3_aa: CAWSVIGGNEQFF
cdr3_nt: TGTGCCTGGAGTGTAATAGGGGGAAATGAGCAGTTCTTC

d_call: .
j_call: TRBJ1-1
v_call: TRBV27
clone_size: few
cdr3_aa: CASRDLMNTEAFF
cdr3_nt: TGTGCCAGCAGAGACCTAATGAACACTGAAGCTTTCTTT

d_call: TRBD2
j_call: TRBJ2-7
v_call: TRBV13
clone_size: few
cdr3_aa: CASSTGLAGGRYEQYF
cdr3_nt: TGTGCCAGCAGCACGGGACTAGCGGGGGGGAGGTACGAGCAGTACTTC

d_call: .
j_call: TRBJ1-1
v_call: TRBV30
clone_size: .
cdr3_aa: CAWSNGGGTEAFF
cdr3_nt: TGTGCCTGGAGTAATGGGGGAGGCACTGAAGCTTTCTTT

d_call: .
j_call: TRBJ2-1
v_call: TRBV27
clone_size: .
cdr3_aa: CASSSQGSNEQFF
cdr3_nt: TGTGCCAGCAGTTCTCAGGGGTCCAATGAGCAGTTCTTC

d_call: .
j_call: TRBJ1-2
v_call: TRBV13
clone_size: few
cdr3_aa: CASSKGQLYGYTF
cdr3_nt: TGTGCCAGCAGCAAAGGACAGCTCTATGGCTACACCTTC

d_call: .
j_call: TRBJ2-1
v_call: TRBV7-9
clone_size: few
cdr3_aa: CASSLVRGFRFF
cdr3_nt: TGTGCCAGCAGCTTAGTTAGGGGGTTTCGGTTCTTC

d_call: TRBD2
j_call: TRBJ2-7
v_call: TRBV27
clone_size: .
cdr3_aa: CASSPRLAGGVEQYF
cdr3_nt: TGTGCCAGCAGTCCAAGACTAGCGGGAGGTGTTGAGCAGTACTTC

d_call: .
j_call: TRBJ2-5
v_call: TRBV24-1
clone_size: .
cdr3_aa: CATSGTTSNEQYF
cdr3_nt: TGTGCCACCAGTGGTACCACAAGCAATGAGCAGTACTTC

d_call: .
j_call: TRBJ2-7
v_call: TRBV5-1
clone_size: few
cdr3_aa: CASSHGQLTYEQYF
cdr3_nt: TGCGCCAGCAGCCACGGACAGCTCACCTACGAGCAGTACTTC

d_call: TRBD2
j_call: TRBJ2-1
v_call: TRBV4-2
clone_size: .
cdr3_aa: CASSRMAGEGFYNEQFF
cdr3_nt: TGTGCCAGCAGCCGAATGGCGGGGGAGGGATTCTACAATGAGCAGTTCTTC

d_call: TRBD2
j_call: TRBJ2-3
v_call: TRBV20-1
clone_size: few
cdr3_aa: CSARSGLAGTSTDTQYF
cdr3_nt: TGCAGTGCTAGATCGGGACTAGCGGGGACTAGCACAGATACGCAGTATTTT

d_call: TRBD2
j_call: TRBJ2-3
v_call: TRBV9
clone_size: many
cdr3_aa: CASSVVAGGPADTQYF
cdr3_nt: TGTGCCAGCAGCGTAGTAGCGGGGGGGCCAGCAGATACGCAGTATTTT

d_call: .
j_call: TRBJ2-5
v_call: TRBV5-1
clone_size: many
cdr3_aa: CASTLGLRQETQYF
cdr3_nt: TGCGCCAGCACCCTGGGGTTACGGCAAGAGACCCAGTACTTC

d_call: .
j_call: TRBJ2-7
v_call: TRBV2
clone_size: .
cdr3_aa: CASREAWQITYEQYF
cdr3_nt: TGTGCCAGCAGAGAAGCCTGGCAGATAACTTACGAGCAGTACTTC

d_call: .
j_call: TRBJ2-7
v_call: TRBV12-3/TRBV12-4
clone_size: few
cdr3_aa: CASSLYAAGTYEQYF
cdr3_nt: TGTGCCAGCAGTTTGTATGCGGCAGGAACCTACGAGCAGTACTTC

d_call: .
j_call: TRBJ1-1
v_call: TRBV5-5
clone_size: .
cdr3_aa: CASSSTGRERGEAFF
cdr3_nt: TGTGCCAGCAGCTCAACGGGCAGGGAAAGGGGTGAAGCTTTCTTT

d_call: TRBD1
j_call: TRBJ2-1
v_call: TRBV6-4
clone_size: .
cdr3_aa: CASSDAPGQGHNEQFF
cdr3_nt: TGTGCCAGCAGTGACGCTCCGGGACAGGGCCACAATGAGCAGTTCTTC

d_call: .
j_call: TRBJ1-4
v_call: TRBV12-3/TRBV12-4
clone_size: .
cdr3_aa: CASSPPGPAREKRFF
cdr3_nt: TGTGCCAGCAGTCCACCGGGGCCGGCGAGGGAAAAACGGTTTTTT

d_call: .
j_call: TRBJ2-3
v_call: TRBV7-9
clone_size: few
cdr3_aa: CASSLYVGPKNGDTQYF
cdr3_nt: TGTGCCAGCAGCTTATACGTGGGCCCGAAGAATGGTGATACGCAGTATTTT

d_call: .
j_call: TRBJ2-1
v_call: TRBV6-5
clone_size: .
cdr3_aa: CASSPELVGERFF
cdr3_nt: TGTGCCAGCAGCCCTGAACTAGTCGGTGAGCGGTTCTTC

d_call: TRBD2
j_call: TRBJ2-7
v_call: TRBV27
clone_size: .
cdr3_aa: CASSNSGASYEQYF
cdr3_nt: TGTGCCAGCAGCAACAGCGGGGCATCCTACGAGCAGTACTTC

d_call: .
j_call: TRBJ2-7
v_call: TRBV6-6
clone_size: .
cdr3_aa: CASSYSDRPYEQYF
cdr3_nt: TGTGCCAGCAGTTACTCGGACCGCCCCTACGAGCAGTACTTC

d_call: .
j_call: TRBJ2-6
v_call: TRBV28
clone_size: once
cdr3_aa: CASSAQPLGADVLTF
cdr3_nt: TGTGCCAGCAGTGCTCAACCTCTGGGGGCCGACGTCCTGACTTTC

d_call: TRBD1
j_call: TRBJ2-1
v_call: TRBV10-3
clone_size: .
cdr3_aa: CAISDSGTGRNERFF
cdr3_nt: TGTGCCATCAGTGACTCTGGGACAGGGAGGAATGAGCGGTTCTTC

d_call: .
j_call: TRBJ1-3
v_call: TRBV9
clone_size: .
cdr3_aa: CASSGGGVSGNTIYF
cdr3_nt: TGTGCCAGCAGCGGAGGGGGAGTATCTGGAAACACCATATATTTT

d_call: .
j_call: TRBJ1-2
v_call: TRBV5-1
clone_size: few
cdr3_aa: CASSLAGSDYGYTF
cdr3_nt: TGCGCCAGCAGCTTGGCAGGCAGTGACTATGGCTACACCTTC

d_call: .
j_call: TRBJ2-5
v_call: TRBV20-1
clone_size: few
cdr3_aa: CSALSKFHPETQYF
cdr3_nt: TGCAGTGCTCTCAGTAAATTTCATCCAGAGACCCAGTACTTC

d_call: .
j_call: TRBJ2-3
v_call: TRBV6-5
clone_size: many
cdr3_aa: CASKSRAATDTQYF
cdr3_nt: TGTGCCAGCAAATCCCGGGCAGCCACAGATACGCAGTATTTT

d_call: .
j_call: TRBJ2-7
v_call: TRBV7-9
clone_size: few
cdr3_aa: CASSATRGNYEQYF
cdr3_nt: TGTGCCAGCAGCGCTACCCGGGGGAACTACGAGCAGTACTTC

d_call: .
j_call: TRBJ2-7
v_call: TRBV5-1
clone_size: .
cdr3_aa: CASSLGVQGYEQYF
cdr3_nt: TGCGCCAGCAGCTTGGGGGTCCAGGGCTACGAGCAGTACTTC

d_call: .
j_call: TRBJ2-5
v_call: TRBV5-6
clone_size: .
cdr3_aa: CASSDSSREQYF
cdr3_nt: TGTGCCAGCAGCGACAGTTCACGGGAGCAGTACTTC

d_call: .
j_call: TRBJ2-7
v_call: TRBV20-1
clone_size: .
cdr3_aa: CSARDKGYEQYF
cdr3_nt: TGCAGTGCTAGAGATAAGGGGTACGAGCAGTACTTC

d_call: TRBD1
j_call: TRBJ2-7
v_call: TRBV27
clone_size: few
cdr3_aa: CASTKRTGGYEQYF
cdr3_nt: TGTGCCAGCACCAAGCGGACAGGGGGTTACGAGCAGTACTTC

d_call: TRBD2
j_call: TRBJ2-1
v_call: TRBV20-1
clone_size: many
cdr3_aa: CSARLAGKNEQFF
cdr3_nt: TGCAGTGCTAGACTAGCGGGAAAGAATGAGCAGTTCTTC